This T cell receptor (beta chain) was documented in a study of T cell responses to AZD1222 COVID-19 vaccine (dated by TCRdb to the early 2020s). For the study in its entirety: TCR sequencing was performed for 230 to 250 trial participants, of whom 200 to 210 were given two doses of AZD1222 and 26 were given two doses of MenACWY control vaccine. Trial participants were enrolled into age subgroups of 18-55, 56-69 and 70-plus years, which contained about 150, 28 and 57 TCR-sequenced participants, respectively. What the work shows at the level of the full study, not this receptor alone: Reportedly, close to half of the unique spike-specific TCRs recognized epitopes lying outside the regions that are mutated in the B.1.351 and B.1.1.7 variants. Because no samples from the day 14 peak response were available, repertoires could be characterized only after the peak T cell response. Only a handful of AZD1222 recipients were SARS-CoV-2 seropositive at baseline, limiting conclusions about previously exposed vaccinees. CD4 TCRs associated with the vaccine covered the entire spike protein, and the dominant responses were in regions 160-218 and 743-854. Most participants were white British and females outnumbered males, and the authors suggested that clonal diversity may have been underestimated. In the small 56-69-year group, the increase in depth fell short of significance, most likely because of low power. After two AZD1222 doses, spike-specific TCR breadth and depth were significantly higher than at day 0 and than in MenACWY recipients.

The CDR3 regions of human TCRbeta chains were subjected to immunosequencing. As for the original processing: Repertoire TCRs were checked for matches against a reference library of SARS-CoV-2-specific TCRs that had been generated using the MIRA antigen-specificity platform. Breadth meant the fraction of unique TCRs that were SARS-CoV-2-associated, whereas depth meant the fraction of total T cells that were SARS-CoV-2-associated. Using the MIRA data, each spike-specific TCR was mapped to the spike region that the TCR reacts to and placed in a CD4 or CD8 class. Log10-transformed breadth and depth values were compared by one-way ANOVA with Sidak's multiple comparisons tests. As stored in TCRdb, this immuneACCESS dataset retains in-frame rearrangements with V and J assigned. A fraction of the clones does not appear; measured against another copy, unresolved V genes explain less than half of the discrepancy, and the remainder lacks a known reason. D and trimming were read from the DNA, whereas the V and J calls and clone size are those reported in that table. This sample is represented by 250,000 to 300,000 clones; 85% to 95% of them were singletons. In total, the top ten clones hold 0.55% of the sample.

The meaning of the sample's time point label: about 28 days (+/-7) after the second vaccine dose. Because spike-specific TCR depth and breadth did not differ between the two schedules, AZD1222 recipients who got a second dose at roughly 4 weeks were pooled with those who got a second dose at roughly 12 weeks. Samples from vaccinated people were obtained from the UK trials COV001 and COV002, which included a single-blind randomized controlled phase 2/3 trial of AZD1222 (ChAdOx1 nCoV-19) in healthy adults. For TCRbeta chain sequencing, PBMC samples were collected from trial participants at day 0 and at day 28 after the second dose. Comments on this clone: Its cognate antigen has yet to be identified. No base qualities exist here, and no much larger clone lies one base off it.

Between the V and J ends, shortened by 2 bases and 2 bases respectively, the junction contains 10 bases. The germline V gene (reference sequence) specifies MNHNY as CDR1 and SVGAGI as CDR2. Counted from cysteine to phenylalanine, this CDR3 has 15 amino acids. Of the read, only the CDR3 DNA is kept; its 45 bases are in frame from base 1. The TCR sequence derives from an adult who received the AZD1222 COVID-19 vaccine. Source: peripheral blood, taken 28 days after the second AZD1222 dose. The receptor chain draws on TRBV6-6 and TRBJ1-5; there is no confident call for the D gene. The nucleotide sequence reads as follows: TGTGCCAGCAGTTACGTTGGGTTTGGCAATCAGCCCCAGCATTTT. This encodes CASSYVGFGNQPQHF.